These 25 T cell receptor beta chains originate from one sample sequenced in a study of blood T cell repertoires in COVID-19. Generated by immunoSEQ multiplex PCR, the TCRdb table keeps only in-frame clones and is missing some. The profile shows about 250,000 clones, 75% to 85% of them singletons. The material sequenced was peripheral blood. The origin of the receptors is a man aged 45-65 years with active or convalescent COVID-19.

This clone was observed a handful of times. V and J are TRBV9 and TRBJ1-6, with TRBD1 identical over 7 bases. This CDR3 has 15 amino acids. V shed 0 bases and J 5 bases; nucleotides not matched to a gene: 2. Per the germline V gene, CDR1 is SGDLS and CDR2 is YYNGEE. CDR3 bases: TGTGCCAGCAGCGTAGAAGGGACAGATAATTCACCCCTCCACTTT. It is translated as CASSVEGTDNSPLHF.

The chain joins TRBV5-5 to TRBJ1-5; perhaps TRBD1 as D (6 bases). V dropped 0 bases and J dropped 1 base, with 11 bases sitting between them. Germline CDR1 is SGHKS and CDR2 is YYEKEE (reference sequence). This CDR3 comprises 16 residues. The CDR3 protein is CASSLAGTPSNQPQHF. Written as DNA, the CDR3 is TGTGCCAGCAGCTTGGCCGGGACACCGAGCAATCAGCCCCAGCATTTT.

The gene calls are TRBV23-1 and TRBJ2-2; D gene uncertain. TRBV23-1 is classed as an ORF, of uncertain function. Trimming took off 1 base at V and 1 base at J, with 16 bases between the two ends. The CDR3 runs to 18 residues. CDR3 loop: CASSQCRQRAMNTGELFF. In DNA, the CDR3 is TGCGCCAGCAGTCAATGTCGGCAGCGCGCGATGAACACCGGGGAGCTGTTTTTT.

The chain uses TRBV5-6 and TRBJ1-5; D not certain. V lost 0 bases and J 7 bases, leaving 17 bases between the germline ends. The germline V gene has CDR1 SGHDT and CDR2 YYEEEE. There are 16 residues in the CDR3. The CDR3 sequence: CASSLGAEGGTQPQHF. The CDR3 DNA is TGTGCCAGCAGCTTGGGGGCAGAAGGAGGAACGCAGCCCCAGCATTTT.

V is TRBV5-6 and J is TRBJ2-7, with D perhaps TRBD1 (5 bases). Trimming left V 0 bases short and J 2 bases short, with 12 bases between. The CDR3 runs to 15 residues. CDR1 and CDR2 (germline): SGHDT, YYEEEE. Written as DNA, the CDR3 is TGTGCCAGCAGCTTGGATTGGACAAAGACCTACGAGCAGTACTTC. As protein: CASSLDWTKTYEQYF.

V usage is TRBV28 and J usage is TRBJ1-2; weak D call: TRBD1 (6 bases). Germline V gene data show CDR1 as MDHEN and CDR2 as SYDVKM. The CDR3 is 12 amino acids. Trimming pared 10 bases from V and 8 bases from J, leaving 17 bases between. The chain's CDR3 is CATHRGAGGYTF. Here the CDR3 DNA reads TGTGCCACCCACCGGGGGGCCGGGGGCTACACCTTC.

This rearrangement joins TRBV28 to TRBJ2-3, with 7 bases lining up with TRBD1. The CDR3 runs 14 residues. Trimming at V came to 8 bases and at J to 6 bases, leaving 11 bases not matched to a gene. Germline V lookup: CDR1 MDHEN, CDR2 SYDVKM. For the CDR3, the DNA is TGTGCCAGCGAAGGAGACAGGGAACTTGATACGCAGTATTTT. Its protein product is CASEGDRELDTQYF.

V and J are TRBV10-3 and TRBJ2-4, with a possible D match to TRBD1 (6 bases). Looked up from germline, CDR1 is ENHRY and CDR2 is SYGVKD. This CDR3 comprises 14 residues. The V end was cut by 4 bases, the J end by 1 base, with 8 bases between. CDR3 nucleotide sequence: TGTGCCATCAGTGCTCAGGGGGCCAAAAACATTCAGTACTTC. Translated, it gives CAISAQGAKNIQYF.

The J gene is TRBJ1-1, the V gene TRBV2; unclear D gene. The CDR3 spans 12 residues. Germline loops: CDR1 SNHLY, CDR2 FYNNEI. Trimming took off 5 bases at V and 5 bases at J, with 9 bases between the two ends. The CDR3 is CASSLEGTEAFF. In DNA form, the CDR3 reads TGTGCCAGCAGTCTTGAGGGAACTGAAGCTTTCTTT.

This chain connects TRBV25-1 to TRBJ2-7, with unresolved D. Germline assignment: CDR1 MGHDK and CDR2 SYGVNS. The ends were cut back, 5 bases at V and 4 bases at J, with 6 bases in the middle. The CDR3 loop spans 11 amino acids. CDR3 nucleotide sequence: TGTGCCAGCAGTCCTTTATACGAGCAGTACTTC. Protein sequence: CASSPLYEQYF.

This sequence joins TRBV7-2 and TRBJ2-5; 12 bases are shared with TRBD1. Per germline, CDR1 SGHTA and CDR2 FQGNSA. Losses at the gene ends were 1 base for V and 4 bases for J; bases not matched to a gene: 4. The CDR3 spans 16 residues. The CDR3, as DNA: TGTGCCAGCAGCTTAGTTGGGACAGGGGGCCCAGAGACCCAGTACTTC. Its translation is CASSLVGTGGPETQYF. Full variable domain (remainder filled in from reference TRBV7-2 and TRBJ2-5): GAGVSQSPSNKVTEKGKDVELRCDPISGHTALYWYRQSLGQGLEFLIYFQGNSAPDKSGLPSDRFSAERTGGSVSTLTIQRTQQEDSAVYLCASSLVGTGGPETQYFGPGTRLLVL.

This clone turned up a few times. V gene TRBV2 combines with J gene TRBJ1-5; D call uncertain. The V gene lost 0 bases and the J gene lost 4 bases, with 7 bases spanning the gap. Per the germline V gene, CDR1 is SNHLY and CDR2 is FYNNEI. CDR3 length: 14 residues. DNA for the CDR3: TGTGCCAGCAGTGAAGCCTCGAGTAATCAGCCCCAGCATTTT. Protein product: CASSEASSNQPQHF.

V gene TRBV6-5 combines with J gene TRBJ1-2; 9 bases map to TRBD1. CDR1 and CDR2 from the germline V gene are MNHEY and SVGAGI. J lost 2 bases, V lost 4 bases, and 5 bases had no gene match. The CDR3 has 15 amino acids. CDR3 loop: CASSSGQGKNYGYTF. CDR3 in DNA: TGTGCCAGCAGTTCGGGACAGGGCAAGAACTATGGCTACACCTTC.

The CDR3 loop reads CASSPSPGAFQPQHF. Here the CDR3 DNA reads TGTGCCAGCTCACCGTCCCCCGGTGCGTTTCAGCCCCAGCATTTT. This rearrangement joins TRBV18 to TRBJ1-5; no reliable D call. CDR1 KGHSH and CDR2 LQKENI come from the germline V gene. The CDR3 is made up of 15 amino acids. Trimming cost V 3 bases and J 6 bases, with 15 bases left between them.

A note on this clone: The identical CDR3 is also encoded by other nucleotide sequences in the sample. The V and J genes are TRBV27 and TRBJ2-2, with no clear D. This CDR3 contains 14 residues. V was clipped by 3 bases and J by 6 bases, with 11 bases between them. The germline gives CDR1 MNHEY, CDR2 SMNVEV (reference sequence). CDR3 in amino acids: CASSFLSSAGELFF. In DNA form, the CDR3 reads TGTGCCAGCAGTTTCTTAAGCTCGGCCGGGGAGCTGTTTTTT.

This clone was picked up one time. The J gene is TRBJ2-1, the V gene TRBV18; no definite D call. The CDR3 runs to 15 residues. CDR1 and CDR2 from the germline V gene are KGHSH and LQKENI. With 3 bases removed from V and 0 bases from J, the gap between germline ends came to 9 bases. For the CDR3, the DNA is TGTGCCAGCTCACCCCTTAGGAGCTCCTACAATGAGCAGTTCTTC. Translated, it gives CASSPLRSSYNEQFF.

This clone was observed a single time. This chain joins TRBV28 and TRBJ2-7; D ambiguous. The CDR3 runs to 13 residues. With 7 bases removed from V and 6 bases from J, the gap between germline ends came to 16 bases. Germline V lookup: CDR1 MDHEN, CDR2 SYDVKM. In DNA form, the CDR3 reads TGTGCCAGCACCAAAACCCTACCTGCCGAGCAGTACTTC. Protein: CASTKTLPAEQYF.

V gene TRBV3-1 (or the pseudogene TRBV3-2) combines with J gene TRBJ2-3, with 10 bases fitting TRBD2. With 1 base clipped from V and 5 bases from J, the junction kept 6 bases outside the gene matches. The CDR3 has 16 residues. Germline V gene data show CDR1 as LGHDT and CDR2 as YNNKEL (reference sequence). Written as DNA, the CDR3 is TGTGCCAGCAGCCAAGTTCTAGCGGGAGTAGTAGATACGCAGTATTTT. Translation: CASSQVLAGVVDTQYF.

The J gene is TRBJ1-6, the V gene TRBV7-9; TRBD1 aligns across 11 bases. From germline, CDR1 is SEHNR and CDR2 FQNEAQ (reference sequence). The CDR3 spans 15 residues. V shed 5 bases and J 8 bases; nucleotides not matched to a gene: 5. The CDR3, as DNA: TGTGCCAGCAGCCGTGGGGACAGGGGGTATTCACCCCTCCACTTT. Protein: CASSRGDRGYSPLHF.

The J gene is TRBJ2-7, the V gene TRBV7-3; the D gene is possibly TRBD2 (5 bases). Germline-derived CDR1 and CDR2 are SGHTA and FQGTGA. The CDR3 covers 12 residues. V lost 2 bases, J lost 5 bases, and 7 bases lay in between. The CDR3 loop is CASSLSGDEQYF. CDR3 sequence (DNA): TGTGCCAGCAGCTTATCCGGGGACGAGCAGTACTTC.

The chain joins TRBV6-5 to TRBJ1-6; maybe TRBD1 (5 bases). The ends were cut back, 3 bases at V and 7 bases at J, with 16 bases in the middle. Germline CDR1 MNHEY, CDR2 SVGAGI. This CDR3 has 16 amino acids. The CDR3 is CASSYNHGGENSPLHF. As DNA, the CDR3 is TGTGCCAGCAGTTATAATCACGGGGGAGAGAATTCACCCCTCCACTTT.

The CDR3 nucleotides are TGTGCCAGCAGCTTCGACCCAGGGCCTAATTCACCCCTCCACTTT. It codes for CASSFDPGPNSPLHF. The chain uses TRBV11-2 and TRBJ1-6; D might be TRBD1 (5 bases). Germline V lookup: CDR1 SGHAT, CDR2 FQNNGV. V shed 3 bases and J shed 6 bases, with 12 bases lying between them. The CDR3 has 15 residues.

About this clone itself: The same CDR3 can be traced to other DNA sequences in this sample. This chain connects TRBV2 to TRBJ1-1; 8 bases agree with TRBD1. Germline CDR1 and CDR2: SNHLY and FYNNEI. This CDR3 contains 13 residues. J was trimmed by 1 base and V by 6 bases; bases with no gene match: 1. CDR3 sequence reads: CASSGQGNTEAFF. CDR3 DNA sequence: TGTGCCAGCAGCGGACAGGGGAACACTGAAGCTTTCTTT.

The chain links TRBV11-2 to TRBJ2-7; no firm D call. V was cut by 2 bases and J by 0 bases, with 8 bases left in between. CDR3 length: 14 residues. CDR1 SGHAT and CDR2 FQNNGV come from the germline V gene. CDR3 sequence reads: CASSLSQPSYEQYF. Here the CDR3 DNA reads TGTGCCAGCAGCTTAAGCCAACCCTCCTACGAGCAGTACTTC. The complete variable domain, with remaining parts taken from reference TRBV11-2 and TRBJ2-7, reads EAGVAQSPRYKIIEKRQSVAFWCNPISGHATLYWYQQILGQGPKLLIQFQNNGVVDDSQLPKDRFSAERLKGVDSTLKIQPAKLEDSAVYLCASSLSQPSYEQYFGPGTRLTVT.

The V gene is TRBV19, the J gene TRBJ2-3; tentative D call: TRBD1 (6 bases). Germline values: CDR1 LNHDA, CDR2 SQIVND (reference sequence). This CDR3 has 13 amino acids. The ends were cut back, 4 bases at V and 8 bases at J, with 13 bases in the middle. The CDR3 region is CASSTGTSGTQYF. The CDR3 DNA sequence: TGTGCCAGTAGTACGGGGACATCGGGTACGCAGTATTTT.